Presented here are 3 T cell receptor beta chains from one specimen sequenced in a study of cytomegalovirus exposure and HLA in healthy donors. Researchers ran the PCR with 60 Vbeta and 13 Jbeta primers. Generated by immunoSEQ multiplex PCR, the TCRdb table keeps only in-frame clones and is missing some. The sample consists of over 110,000 clones, over 65% of them appearing once. Sequencing was carried out using PBMCs. All receptors derive from a male donor in good health and CMV-seronegative.

This rearrangement joins TRBV2 to TRBJ2-5, with D possibly being TRBD1 (5 bases). The J call may be mistaken, given a closer DNA end match to TRBJ2-7. The CDR3 contains 14 residues. Germline V CDR1 and CDR2: SNHLY, FYNNEI. The CDR3 DNA is TGTGCCAGCACGGTAGACAGCTACACTTACGAGCAGTACTTC. It yields the protein CASTVDSYTYEQYF.

The CDR3 here is CASSYGNEQFF. CDR3 bases: TGTGCCAGCAGCTACGGGAATGAGCAGTTCTTC. The chain links TRBV7-8 to TRBJ2-1; no reliable D call. This CDR3 region has 11 residues. The V gene lost 4 bases and the J gene lost 7 bases, with 5 bases spanning the gap. Germline CDR1 and CDR2: SGHVS and FQNEAQ.

This chain uses TRBV29-1 with TRBJ2-5; D call uncertain. Matching the DNA end better, TRBJ2-7 makes the J call doubtful. This CDR3 comprises 12 residues. Per the germline V gene, CDR1 is SQVTM and CDR2 is ANQGSEA. The DNA for the CDR3 is TGCAGCGTTGAAACGGGTTCCTACGAGCAGTACTTC. Translation gives CSVETGSYEQYF.